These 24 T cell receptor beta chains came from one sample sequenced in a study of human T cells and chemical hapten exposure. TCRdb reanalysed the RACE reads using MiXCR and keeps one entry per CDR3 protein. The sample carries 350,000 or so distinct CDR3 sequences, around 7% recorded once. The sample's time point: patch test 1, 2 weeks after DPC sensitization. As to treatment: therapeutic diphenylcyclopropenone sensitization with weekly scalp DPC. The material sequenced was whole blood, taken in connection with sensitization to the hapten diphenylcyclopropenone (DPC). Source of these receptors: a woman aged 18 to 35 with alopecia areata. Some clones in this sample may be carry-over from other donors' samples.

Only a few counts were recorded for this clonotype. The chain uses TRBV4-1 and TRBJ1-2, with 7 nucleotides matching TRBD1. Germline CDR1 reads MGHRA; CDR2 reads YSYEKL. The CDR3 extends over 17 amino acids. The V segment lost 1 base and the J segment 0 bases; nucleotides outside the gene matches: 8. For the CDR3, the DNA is TGCGCCAGCAGCCAAGGCGCCGGGACAGTAGCTAACTATGGCTACACCTTC. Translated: CASSQGAGTVANYGYTF.

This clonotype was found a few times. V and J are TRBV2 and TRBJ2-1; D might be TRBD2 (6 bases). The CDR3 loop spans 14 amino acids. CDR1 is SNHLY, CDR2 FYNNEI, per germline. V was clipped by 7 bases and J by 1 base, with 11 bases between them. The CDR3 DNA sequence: TGTGCCAGCAATTCTGGGGGGTCCTACAATGAGCAGTTCTTC. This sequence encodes CASNSGGSYNEQFF.

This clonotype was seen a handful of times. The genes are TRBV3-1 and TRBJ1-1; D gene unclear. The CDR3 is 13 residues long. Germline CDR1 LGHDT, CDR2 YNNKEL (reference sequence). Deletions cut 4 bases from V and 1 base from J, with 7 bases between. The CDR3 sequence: CASSPGWNTEAFF. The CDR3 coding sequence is TGTGCCAGCAGCCCGGGGTGGAACACTGAAGCTTTCTTT.

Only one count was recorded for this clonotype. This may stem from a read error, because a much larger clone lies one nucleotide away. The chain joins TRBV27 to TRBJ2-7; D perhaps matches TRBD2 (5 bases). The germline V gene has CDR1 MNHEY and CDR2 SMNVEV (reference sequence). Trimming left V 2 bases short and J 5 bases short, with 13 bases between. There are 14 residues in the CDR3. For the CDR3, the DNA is TGTGCCAGCAGTTTAGGGATAGGGAGAAACGAGCAGTACTTC. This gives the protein CASSLGIGRNEQYF.

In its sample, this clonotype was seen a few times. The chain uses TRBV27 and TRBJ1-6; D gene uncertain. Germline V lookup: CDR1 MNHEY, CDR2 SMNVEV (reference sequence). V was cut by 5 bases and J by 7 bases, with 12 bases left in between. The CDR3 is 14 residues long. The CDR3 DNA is TGTGCCAGCAGTCCCTCTTTCTTCAATTCACCCCTCCACTTT. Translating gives CASSPSFFNSPLHF.

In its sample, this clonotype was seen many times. The CDR3 DNA sequence: TGCGCCAGCAGCATGGGAGGACTAGCTCACACAGATACGCAGTATTTT. This encodes CASSMGGLAHTDTQYF. The genes are TRBV5-1 and TRBJ2-3, with 8 nucleotides matching TRBD2. Trimming at V came to 4 bases and at J to 2 bases, leaving 9 bases not matched to a gene. This CDR3 has 16 residues. CDR1 and CDR2 from the germline V gene are SGHRS and YFSETQ. Based on the CDR3 plus reference TRBV5-1 and TRBJ2-3, the full variable domain is KAGVTQTPRYLIKTRGQQVTLSCSPISGHRSVSWYQQTPGQGLQFLFEYFSETQRNKGNFPGRFSGRQFSNSRSEMNVSTLELGDSALYLCASSMGGLAHTDTQYFGPGTRLTVL.

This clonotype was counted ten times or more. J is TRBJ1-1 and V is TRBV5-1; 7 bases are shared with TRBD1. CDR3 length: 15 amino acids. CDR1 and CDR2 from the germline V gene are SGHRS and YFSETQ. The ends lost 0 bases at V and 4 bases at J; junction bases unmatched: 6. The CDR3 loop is CASSLAEAGGTEAFF. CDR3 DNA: TGCGCCAGCAGCTTGGCCGAGGCAGGGGGCACTGAAGCTTTCTTT.

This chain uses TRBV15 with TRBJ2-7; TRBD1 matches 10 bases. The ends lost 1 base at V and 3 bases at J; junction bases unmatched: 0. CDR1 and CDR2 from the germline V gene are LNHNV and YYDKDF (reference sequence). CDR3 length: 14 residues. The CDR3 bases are TGTGCCACCAGCAGAGGGACAGGGGGCTACGAGCAGTACTTC. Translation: CATSRGTGGYEQYF.

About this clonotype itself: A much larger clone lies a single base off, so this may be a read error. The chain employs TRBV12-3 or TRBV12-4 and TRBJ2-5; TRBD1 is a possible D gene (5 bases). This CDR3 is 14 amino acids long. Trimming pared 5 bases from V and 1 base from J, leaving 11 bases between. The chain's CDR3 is CASSPDSVQETQYF. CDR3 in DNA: TGTGCCAGCAGTCCCGACAGTGTCCAAGAGACCCAGTACTTC.

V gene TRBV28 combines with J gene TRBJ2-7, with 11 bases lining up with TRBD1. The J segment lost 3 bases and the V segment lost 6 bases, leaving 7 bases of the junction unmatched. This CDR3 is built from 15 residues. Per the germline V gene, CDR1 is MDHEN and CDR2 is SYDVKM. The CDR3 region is CASSYIGTGGYEQYF. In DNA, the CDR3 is TGTGCCAGCAGCTACATAGGGACAGGGGGCTACGAGCAGTACTTC. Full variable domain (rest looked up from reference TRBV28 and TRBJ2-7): DVKVTQSSRYLVKRTGEKVFLECVQDMDHENMFWYRQDPGLGLRLIYFSYDVKMKEKGDIPEGYSVSREKKERFSLILESASTNQTSMYLCASSYIGTGGYEQYFGPGTRLTVT.

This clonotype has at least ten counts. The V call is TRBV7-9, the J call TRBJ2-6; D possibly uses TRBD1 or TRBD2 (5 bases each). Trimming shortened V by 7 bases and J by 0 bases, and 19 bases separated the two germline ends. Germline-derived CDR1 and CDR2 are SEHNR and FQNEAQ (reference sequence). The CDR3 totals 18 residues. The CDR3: CASTPSQGRRSGANVLTF. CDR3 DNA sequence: TGTGCCAGCACCCCTAGCCAGGGTCGTCGCTCTGGGGCCAACGTCCTGACTTTC.

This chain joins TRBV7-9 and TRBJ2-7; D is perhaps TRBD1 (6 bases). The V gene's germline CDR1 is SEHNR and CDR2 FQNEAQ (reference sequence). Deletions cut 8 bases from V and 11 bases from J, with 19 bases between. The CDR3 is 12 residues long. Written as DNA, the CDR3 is TGTGCCAGCGGCTCACAGGGCGCGGAGGAGTACTTC. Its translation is CASGSQGAEEYF.

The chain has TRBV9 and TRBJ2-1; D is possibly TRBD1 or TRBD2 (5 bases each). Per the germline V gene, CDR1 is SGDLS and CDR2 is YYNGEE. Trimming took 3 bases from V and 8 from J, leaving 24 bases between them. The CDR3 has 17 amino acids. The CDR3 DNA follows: TGTGCCAGCAGCGCTTCAATGACAGTAGAGAAGAGGGATGAGCAGTTCTTC. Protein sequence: CASSASMTVEKRDEQFF.

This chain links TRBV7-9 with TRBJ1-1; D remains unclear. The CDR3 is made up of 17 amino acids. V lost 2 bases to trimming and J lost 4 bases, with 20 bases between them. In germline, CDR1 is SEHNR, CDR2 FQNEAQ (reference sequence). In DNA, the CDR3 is TGTGCCAGCAGCTTAATCGGTAGAGGGCGGATGGGCACTGAAGCTTTCTTT. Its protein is CASSLIGRGRMGTEAFF.

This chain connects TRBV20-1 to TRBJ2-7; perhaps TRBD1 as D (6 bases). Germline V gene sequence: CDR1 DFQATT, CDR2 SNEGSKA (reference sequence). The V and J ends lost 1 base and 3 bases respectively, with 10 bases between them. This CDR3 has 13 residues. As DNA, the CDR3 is TGCAGTGCTAGAGGGACAGCTTACTACGAGCAGTACTTC. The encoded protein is CSARGTAYYEQYF.

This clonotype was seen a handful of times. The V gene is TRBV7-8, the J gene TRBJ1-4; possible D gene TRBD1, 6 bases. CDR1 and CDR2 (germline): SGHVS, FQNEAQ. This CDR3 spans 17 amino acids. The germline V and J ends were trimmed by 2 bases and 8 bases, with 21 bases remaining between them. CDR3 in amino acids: CASSLLTRGRVREKLFF. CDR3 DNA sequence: TGTGCCAGCAGCTTACTTACGAGGGGGAGAGTAAGGGAAAAACTGTTTTTT.

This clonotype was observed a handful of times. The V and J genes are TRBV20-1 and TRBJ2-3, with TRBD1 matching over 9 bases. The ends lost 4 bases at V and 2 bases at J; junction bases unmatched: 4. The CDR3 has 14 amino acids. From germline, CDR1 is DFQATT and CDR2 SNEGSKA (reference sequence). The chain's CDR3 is CSATGTGFTDTQYF. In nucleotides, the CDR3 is TGCAGTGCTACTGGGACAGGGTTCACAGATACGCAGTATTTT.

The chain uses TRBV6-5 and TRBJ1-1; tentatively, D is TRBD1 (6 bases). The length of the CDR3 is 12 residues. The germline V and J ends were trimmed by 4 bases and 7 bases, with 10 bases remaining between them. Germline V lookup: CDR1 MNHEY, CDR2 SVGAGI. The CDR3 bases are TGTGCCAGCAGTTTTAGGGGGAGTGAAGCTTTCTTT. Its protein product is CASSFRGSEAFF.

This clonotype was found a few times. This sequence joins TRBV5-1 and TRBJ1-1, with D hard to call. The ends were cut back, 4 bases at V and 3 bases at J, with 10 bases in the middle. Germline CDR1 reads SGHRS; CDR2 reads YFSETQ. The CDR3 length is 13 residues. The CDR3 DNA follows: TGCGCCAGCAGCCGGGCAGACGACACTGAAGCTTTCTTT. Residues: CASSRADDTEAFF.

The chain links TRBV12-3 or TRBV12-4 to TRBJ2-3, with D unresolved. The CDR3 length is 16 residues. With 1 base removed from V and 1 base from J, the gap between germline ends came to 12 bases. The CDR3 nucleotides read TGTGCCAGCAGTTTAGGAGCAAATCCGCGCACAGATACGCAGTATTTT. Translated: CASSLGANPRTDTQYF.

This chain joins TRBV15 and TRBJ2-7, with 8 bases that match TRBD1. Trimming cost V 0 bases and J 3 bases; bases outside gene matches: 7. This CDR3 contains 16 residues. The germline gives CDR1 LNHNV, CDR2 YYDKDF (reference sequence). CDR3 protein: CATSRDRDRGLYEQYF. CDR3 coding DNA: TGTGCCACCAGCAGAGATCGAGACAGGGGCCTCTACGAGCAGTACTTC.

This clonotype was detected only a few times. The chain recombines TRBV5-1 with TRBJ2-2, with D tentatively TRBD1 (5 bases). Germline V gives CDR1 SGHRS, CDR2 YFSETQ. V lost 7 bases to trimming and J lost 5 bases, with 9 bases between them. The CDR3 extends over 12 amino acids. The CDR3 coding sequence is TGCGCCAGCGCCAGGGATACCGGGGAGCTGTTTTTT. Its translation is CASARDTGELFF. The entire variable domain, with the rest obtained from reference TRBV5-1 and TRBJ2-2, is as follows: KAGVTQTPRYLIKTRGQQVTLSCSPISGHRSVSWYQQTPGQGLQFLFEYFSETQRNKGNFPGRFSGRQFSNSRSEMNVSTLELGDSALYLCASARDTGELFFGEGSRLTVL.

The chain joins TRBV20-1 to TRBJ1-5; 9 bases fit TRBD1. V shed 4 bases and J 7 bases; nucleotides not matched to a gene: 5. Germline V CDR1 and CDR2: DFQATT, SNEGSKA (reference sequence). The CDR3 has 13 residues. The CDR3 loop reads CSAIRQGGQPQHF. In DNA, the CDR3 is TGCAGTGCTATTAGACAGGGGGGGCAGCCCCAGCATTTT.

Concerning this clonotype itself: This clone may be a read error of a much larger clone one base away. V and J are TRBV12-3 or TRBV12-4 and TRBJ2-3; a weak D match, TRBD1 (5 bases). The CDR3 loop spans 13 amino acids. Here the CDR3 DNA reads TGTGCCAGCTGTTTAATGGGGCACGAGACGCAGTATTTT. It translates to CASCLMGHETQYF.